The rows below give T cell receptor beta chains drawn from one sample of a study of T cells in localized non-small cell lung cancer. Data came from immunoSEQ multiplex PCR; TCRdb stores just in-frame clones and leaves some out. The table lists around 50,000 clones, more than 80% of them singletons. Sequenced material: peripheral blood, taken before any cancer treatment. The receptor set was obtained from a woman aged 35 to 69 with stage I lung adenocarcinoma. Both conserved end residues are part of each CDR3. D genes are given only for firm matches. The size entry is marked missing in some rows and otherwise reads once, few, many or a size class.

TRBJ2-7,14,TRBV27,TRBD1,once,CASSRGQGAGEQYF,TGTGCCAGCAGTAGGGGACAGGGGGCGGGAGAGCAGTACTTC
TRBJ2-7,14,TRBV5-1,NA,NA,CASSYSGGSVEQYF,TGCGCCAGCAGCTATTCAGGAGGATCCGTCGAGCAGTACTTC
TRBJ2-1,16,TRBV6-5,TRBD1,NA,CASSFHRGQQGNEQFF,TGTGCCAGCAGTTTCCACAGGGGGCAGCAGGGGAATGAGCAGTTCTTC
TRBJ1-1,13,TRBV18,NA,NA,CASSLGTNTEAFF,TGTGCCAGCTCCCTCGGGACGAACACTGAAGCTTTCTTT
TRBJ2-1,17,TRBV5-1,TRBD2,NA,CASSLVFGGSSYNEQFF,TGCGCCAGCAGCTTGGTTTTCGGGGGGAGCTCCTACAATGAGCAGTTCTTC
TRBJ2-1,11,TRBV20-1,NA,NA,CSARQDNEQFF,TGCAGTGCTAGGCAGGACAATGAGCAGTTCTTC
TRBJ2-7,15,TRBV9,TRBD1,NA,CASSPSPGGNHEQYF,TGTGCCAGCAGCCCTTCGCCAGGGGGAAATCACGAGCAGTACTTC
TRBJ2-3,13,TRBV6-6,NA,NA,CASSYSGADTQYF,TGTGCCAGCAGTTACTCGGGTGCAGATACGCAGTATTTT
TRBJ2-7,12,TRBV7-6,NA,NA,CASSLAGGEQYF,TGTGCCAGCAGCTTAGCCGGTGGAGAGCAGTACTTC
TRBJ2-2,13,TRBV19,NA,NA,CASKPTTEAELFF,TGTGCCAGTAAGCCGACTACGGAGGCGGAGCTGTTTTTT
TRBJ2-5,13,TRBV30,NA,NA,CAWSDGQQETQYF,TGTGCCTGGAGTGATGGACAGCAAGAGACCCAGTACTTC
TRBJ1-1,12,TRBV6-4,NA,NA,CASTGQNTEAFF,TGTGCCAGCACCGGACAGAACACTGAAGCTTTCTTT
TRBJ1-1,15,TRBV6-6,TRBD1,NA,CASSYGLTGKNEAFF,TGTGCCAGCAGTTACGGTTTGACAGGGAAGAATGAAGCTTTCTTT
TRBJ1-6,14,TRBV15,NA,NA,CATSRARGKSPLHF,TGTGCCACCAGCAGGGCCAGGGGAAAATCACCCCTCCACTTT
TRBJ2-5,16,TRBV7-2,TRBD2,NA,CASSLGSSGSERTQYF,TGTGCCAGCAGCTTAGGCTCTAGCGGATCAGAGAGGACCCAGTACTTC
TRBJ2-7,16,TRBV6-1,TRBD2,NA,CASSEASPAGADEQYF,TGTGCCAGCAGTGAAGCGTCACCAGCGGGGGCCGACGAGCAGTACTTC
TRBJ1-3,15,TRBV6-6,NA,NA,CASSSTGMGGNTIYF,TGTGCCAGCAGTTCCACAGGAATGGGTGGAAACACCATATATTTT